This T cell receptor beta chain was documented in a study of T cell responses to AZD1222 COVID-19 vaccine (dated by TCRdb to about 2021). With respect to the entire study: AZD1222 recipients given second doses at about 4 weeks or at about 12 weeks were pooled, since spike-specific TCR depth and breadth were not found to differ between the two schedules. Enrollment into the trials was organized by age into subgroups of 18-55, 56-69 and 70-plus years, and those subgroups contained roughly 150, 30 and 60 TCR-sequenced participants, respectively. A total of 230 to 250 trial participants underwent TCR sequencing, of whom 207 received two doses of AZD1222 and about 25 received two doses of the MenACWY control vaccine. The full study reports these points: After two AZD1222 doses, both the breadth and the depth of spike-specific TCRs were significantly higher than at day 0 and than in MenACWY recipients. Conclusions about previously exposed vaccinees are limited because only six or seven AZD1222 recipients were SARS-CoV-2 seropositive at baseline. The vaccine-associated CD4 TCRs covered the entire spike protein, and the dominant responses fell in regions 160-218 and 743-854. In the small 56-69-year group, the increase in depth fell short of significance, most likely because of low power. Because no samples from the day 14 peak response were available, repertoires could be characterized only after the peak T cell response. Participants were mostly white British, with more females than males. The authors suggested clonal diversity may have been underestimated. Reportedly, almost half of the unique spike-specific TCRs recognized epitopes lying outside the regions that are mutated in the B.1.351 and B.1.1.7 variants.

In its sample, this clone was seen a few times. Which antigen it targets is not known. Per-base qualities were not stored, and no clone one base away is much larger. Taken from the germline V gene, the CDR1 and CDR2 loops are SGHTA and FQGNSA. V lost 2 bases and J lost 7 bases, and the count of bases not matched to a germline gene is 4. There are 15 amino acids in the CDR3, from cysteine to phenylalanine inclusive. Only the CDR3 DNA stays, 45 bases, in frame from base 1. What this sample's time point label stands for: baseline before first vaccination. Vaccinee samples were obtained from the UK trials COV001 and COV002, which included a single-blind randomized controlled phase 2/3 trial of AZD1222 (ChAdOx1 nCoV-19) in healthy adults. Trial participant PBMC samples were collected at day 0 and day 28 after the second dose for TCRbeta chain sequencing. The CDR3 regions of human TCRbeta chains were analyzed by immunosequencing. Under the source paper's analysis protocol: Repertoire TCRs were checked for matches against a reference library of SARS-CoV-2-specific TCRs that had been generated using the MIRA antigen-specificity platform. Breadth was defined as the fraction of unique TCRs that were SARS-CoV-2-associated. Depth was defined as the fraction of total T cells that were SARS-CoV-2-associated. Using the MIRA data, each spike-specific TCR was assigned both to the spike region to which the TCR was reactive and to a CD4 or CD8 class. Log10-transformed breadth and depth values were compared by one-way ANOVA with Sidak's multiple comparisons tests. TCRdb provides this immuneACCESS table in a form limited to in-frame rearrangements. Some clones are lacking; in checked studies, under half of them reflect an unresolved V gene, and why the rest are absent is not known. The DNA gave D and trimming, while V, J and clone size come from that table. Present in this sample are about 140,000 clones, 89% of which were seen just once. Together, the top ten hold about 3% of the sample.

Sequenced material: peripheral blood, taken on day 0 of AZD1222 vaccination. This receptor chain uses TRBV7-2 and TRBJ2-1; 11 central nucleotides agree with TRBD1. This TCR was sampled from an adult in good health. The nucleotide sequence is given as TGTGCCAGCAGCTTAAGGACAGGGGGCCTAAATGAGCAGTTCTTC. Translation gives CASSLRTGGLNEQFF.